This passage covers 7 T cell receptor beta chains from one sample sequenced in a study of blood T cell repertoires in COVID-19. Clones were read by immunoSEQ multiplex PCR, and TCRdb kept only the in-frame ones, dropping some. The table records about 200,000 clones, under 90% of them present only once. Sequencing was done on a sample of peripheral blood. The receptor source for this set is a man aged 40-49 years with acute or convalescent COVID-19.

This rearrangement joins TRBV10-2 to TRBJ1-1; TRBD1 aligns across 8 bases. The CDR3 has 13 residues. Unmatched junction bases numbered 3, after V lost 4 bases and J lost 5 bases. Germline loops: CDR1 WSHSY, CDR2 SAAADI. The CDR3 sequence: CASSGTGITEAFF. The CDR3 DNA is TGCGCCAGCAGTGGGACAGGGATAACTGAAGCTTTCTTT.

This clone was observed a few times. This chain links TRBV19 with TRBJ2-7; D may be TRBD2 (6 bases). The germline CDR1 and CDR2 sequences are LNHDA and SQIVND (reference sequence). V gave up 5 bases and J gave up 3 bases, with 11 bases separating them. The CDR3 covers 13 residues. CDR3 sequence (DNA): TGTGCCAGTAGTCCGGGACTCCTCTACGAGCAGTACTTC. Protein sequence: CASSPGLLYEQYF. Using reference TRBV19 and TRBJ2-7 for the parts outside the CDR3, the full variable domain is DGGITQSPKYLFRKEGQNVTLSCEQNLNHDAMYWYRQDPGQGLRLIYYSQIVNDFQKGDIAEGYSVSREKKESFPLTVTSAQKNPTAFYLCASSPGLLYEQYFGPGTRLTVT.

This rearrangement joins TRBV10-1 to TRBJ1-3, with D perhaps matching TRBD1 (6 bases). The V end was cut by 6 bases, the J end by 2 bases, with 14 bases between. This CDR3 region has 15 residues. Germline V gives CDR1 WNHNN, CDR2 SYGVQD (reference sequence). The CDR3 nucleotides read TGCGCCAGCAGCTCGGACAGAAAAACTGGAAACACCATATATTTT. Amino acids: CASSSDRKTGNTIYF.

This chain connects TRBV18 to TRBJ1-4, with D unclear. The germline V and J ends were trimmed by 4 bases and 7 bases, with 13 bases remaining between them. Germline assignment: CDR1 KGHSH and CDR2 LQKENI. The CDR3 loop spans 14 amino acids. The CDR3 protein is CASSRSQVGEKLFF. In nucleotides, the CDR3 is TGTGCCAGCTCACGGTCCCAGGTTGGTGAAAAACTGTTTTTT.

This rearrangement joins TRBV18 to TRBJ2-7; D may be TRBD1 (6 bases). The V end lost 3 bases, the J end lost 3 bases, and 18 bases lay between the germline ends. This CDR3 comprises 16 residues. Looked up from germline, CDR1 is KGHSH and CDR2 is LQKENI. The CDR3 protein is CASSPVLQGPNYEQYF. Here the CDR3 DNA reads TGTGCCAGCTCACCGGTCCTACAGGGACCGAACTACGAGCAGTACTTC.

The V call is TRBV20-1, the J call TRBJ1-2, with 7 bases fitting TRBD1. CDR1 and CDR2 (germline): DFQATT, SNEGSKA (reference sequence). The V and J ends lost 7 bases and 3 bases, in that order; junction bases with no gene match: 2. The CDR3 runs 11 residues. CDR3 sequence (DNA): TGCAGTGTAGGACAGGACTATGGCTACACCTTC. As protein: CSVGQDYGYTF.

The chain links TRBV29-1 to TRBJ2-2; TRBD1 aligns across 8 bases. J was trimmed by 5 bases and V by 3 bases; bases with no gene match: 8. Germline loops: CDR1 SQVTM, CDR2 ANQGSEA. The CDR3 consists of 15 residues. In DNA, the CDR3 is TGCAGCGTTGAGGGCAGGGGGCAGGGGACCGGGGAGCTGTTTTTT. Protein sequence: CSVEGRGQGTGELFF.